This T cell receptor beta chain stems from a study of control samples from healthy donors and cancer patients. This clone was seen a single time. CDR3 size: 15 residues. With V trimmed by 2 bases and J by 7 bases, 6 bases remained unmatched. Germline V lookup: CDR1 LGHDT, CDR2 YNNKEL (reference sequence). The repertoire was sequenced with immunoSEQ multiplex PCR; TCRdb's copy has only in-frame clones and lacks some. Of 57,000 or so clones in the sample, around 89% were seen once. This TCR derives from a man aged 55 to 70 with colorectal cancer. The sample comprised PBMCs. The chain uses TRBV3-1 (or the pseudogene TRBV3-2) and TRBJ1-2, with 11 bases fitting TRBD1. The CDR3 region is CASSQRTGGYGGYTF. CDR3 nucleotides: TGTGCCAGCAGCCAACGGACAGGGGGCTACGGTGGCTACACCTTC.